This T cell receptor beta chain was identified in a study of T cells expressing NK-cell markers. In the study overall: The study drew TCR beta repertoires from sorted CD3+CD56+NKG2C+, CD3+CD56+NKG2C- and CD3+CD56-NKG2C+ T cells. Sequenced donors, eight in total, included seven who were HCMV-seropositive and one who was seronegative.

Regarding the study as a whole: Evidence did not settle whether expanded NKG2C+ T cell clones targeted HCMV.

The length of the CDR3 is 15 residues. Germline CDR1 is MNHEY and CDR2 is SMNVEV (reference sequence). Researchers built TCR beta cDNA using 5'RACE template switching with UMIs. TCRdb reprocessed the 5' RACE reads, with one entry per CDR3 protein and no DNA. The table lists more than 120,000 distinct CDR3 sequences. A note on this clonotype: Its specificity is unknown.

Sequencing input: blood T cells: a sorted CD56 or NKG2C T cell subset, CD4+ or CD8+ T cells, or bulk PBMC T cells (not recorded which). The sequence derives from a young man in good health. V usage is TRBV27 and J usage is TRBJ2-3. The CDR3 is CASSLSVAGTDTQYF.